This TCR beta chain came from a study of T cells in Graves' hyperthyroidism and ophthalmopathy. The CDR3 consists of 12 residues. The germline V gene encodes CDR1 MNHEY and CDR2 SVGAGI. This clonotype was seen repeatedly, ten times or more. The target antigen is unknown. One end of the junction is discordant with germline, which a read error may explain. Study results and caveats: Ophthalmopathy was model-predicted a median around 6.1 months pre-onset.

It was RNA transcripts that yielded the amplified TCR beta CDR3 regions. RT-PCR in the first round (using the HTBI primer set) targeted the TCR CDR3. TCRdb called the multiplex PCR reads again in MiXCR, with one record for every CDR3 protein. The data contain about 640,000 distinct CDR3 sequences, under 25% of them singletons. The chain combines TRBV6-5 with TRBJ2-1; the D gene is possibly TRBD2 (5 bases). Sequenced sample: blood. The sequence derives from a man aged 25 to 40 with Graves' ophthalmopathy. CDR3 sequence reads: CASSYGNNEQFF. Here the CDR3 DNA reads TGCGCCAGCAGCTACGGGAACAATGAGCAGTTCTTC.